Each of the 8 T cell receptor beta chains below was sequenced from the same sample in a study of a mutant IDH1 vaccine in newly diagnosed glioma. Profiling relied on immunoSEQ multiplex PCR, and the TCRdb table lists in-frame clones only, not all of them. Altogether 60,000 to 75,000 clones are present, around four fifths being singletons, with the ten largest covering 4.6%. As to time point: baseline, week 1 (first vaccination visit). This sample's treatment: pre-vaccination baseline after standard-of-care therapy. The sample in question was peripheral blood mononuclear cells (PBMCs), obtained from a glioma patient treated with radiotherapy, temozolomide or both. Source of these receptors: a young woman with glioma. Some clones in this sample may be carry-over from other donors' samples.

J is TRBJ2-1 and V is TRBV5-1; the match to TRBD1 covers 10 bases. Germline CDR1 reads SGHRS; CDR2 reads YFSETQ. V dropped 0 bases and J dropped 5; count of bases not matched to a gene: 5. The CDR3 loop spans 16 amino acids. This chain's CDR3 is CASSLARTGGNNEQFF. The CDR3 DNA sequence: TGCGCCAGCAGCTTGGCTAGGACAGGGGGTAACAATGAGCAGTTCTTC.

This clone was detected a few times. The chain has TRBV29-1 and TRBJ1-3; D uncertain. The CDR3 extends over 13 amino acids. Germline V gene sequence: CDR1 SQVTM, CDR2 ANQGSEA. The V end was cut by 6 bases, the J end by 2 bases, with 11 bases between. CDR3 region: CSVTETAGNTIYF. The CDR3 region has the DNA TGCAGCGTAACGGAGACGGCTGGAAACACCATATATTTT.

The chain employs TRBV7-9 and TRBJ2-3, with D possibly matching TRBD2 (6 bases). The CDR3 is 15 amino acids. Trimming cost V 1 base and J 0 bases, with 8 bases left between them. Germline V gene data show CDR1 as SEHNR and CDR2 as FQNEAQ (reference sequence). The CDR3 nucleotides read TGTGCCAGCAGCTTAGGGGACTCCAGCACAGATACGCAGTATTTT. Protein sequence: CASSLGDSSTDTQYF. The variable domain in full, with the rest retrieved from reference TRBV7-9 and TRBJ2-3, is DTGVSQNPRHKITKRGQNVTFRCDPISEHNRLYWYRQTLGQGPEFLTYFQNEAQLEKSRLLSDRFSAERPKGSFSTLEIQRTEQGDSAMYLCASSLGDSSTDTQYFGPGTRLTVL.

The chain joins TRBV20-1 to TRBJ2-3; D is unclear. The CDR3 has 11 amino acids. Germline V gene sequence: CDR1 DFQATT, CDR2 SNEGSKA (reference sequence). Trimming took off 6 bases at V and 1 base at J, with 5 bases between the two ends. CDR3 in DNA: TGCAGTGCCGAGGGCACAGATACGCAGTATTTT. This sequence encodes CSAEGTDTQYF.

The chain has TRBV29-1 and TRBJ2-6; D tentatively reads TRBD1 or TRBD2 (5 bases each). The CDR3 covers 19 residues. The V and J ends lost 0 bases and 0 bases respectively, with 18 bases between them. The germline CDR1 and CDR2 sequences are SQVTM and ANQGSEA. Written as DNA, the CDR3 is TGCAGCGTTGAAGATGGTGCTGGGGGTTCTAGCTCTGGGGCCAACGTCCTGACTTTC. Translation: CSVEDGAGGSSSGANVLTF.

In this sample, this clone is medium-sized. The V gene is TRBV10-3, the J gene TRBJ2-7, with a weak D call TRBD2 (6 bases). V was pared by 3 bases and J by 4 bases, with 10 bases between. Looked up from germline, CDR1 is ENHRY and CDR2 is SYGVKD. CDR3 size: 13 residues. This CDR3 reads CAISDGGPYEQYF. The CDR3 DNA sequence: TGTGCCATCAGTGACGGAGGGCCTTACGAGCAGTACTTC.

The chain uses TRBV19 and TRBJ1-1, with a weak D call TRBD1 (6 bases). V lost 9 bases and J lost 1, with 9 bases in between. The CDR3 contains 12 residues. In germline, CDR1 is LNHDA, CDR2 SQIVND (reference sequence). CDR3 DNA sequence: TGTGCCAGCATACAGGGGAACACTGAAGCTTTCTTT. Translating gives CASIQGNTEAFF.

The chain couples TRBV15 to TRBJ1-1, with no clear D. Germline V CDR1 and CDR2: LNHNV, YYDKDF (reference sequence). The CDR3 runs to 14 residues. The germline V and J ends were trimmed by 0 bases and 0 bases, with 5 bases remaining between them. CDR3 residues: CATSREGMNTEAFF. In DNA, the CDR3 is TGTGCCACCAGCAGAGAGGGCATGAACACTGAAGCTTTCTTT.